Listed below are T cell receptor beta chains from one sample, sequenced in a study of cytomegalovirus exposure and HLA in healthy donors. TCRdb's table, derived via immunoSEQ multiplex PCR, lists solely in-frame clones and lacks some. This sample's clone table lists under 95,000 clones. Source material: PBMCs. These receptor sequences come from a man younger than 30 in good health and CMV-seropositive. The CDR3 runs from the conserved cysteine through the conserved F or W. A D gene is named only where the DNA matches it firmly.

J | V | D | CDR3 | DNA
TRBJ2-3 | TRBV28 | TRBD1 | CASRGGTGAGDTQYF | TGTGCCAGCAGGGGCGGGACAGGGGCGGGGGATACGCAGTATTTT
TRBJ2-7 | TRBV7-9 | TRBD1 | CASSLWGQGIYEQYF | TGTGCCAGCAGCCTCTGGGGACAGGGTATTTACGAGCAGTACTTC
TRBJ2-7 | TRBV19 | TRBD2 | CASSSGIAGEQYF | TGTGCCAGTAGTTCGGGAATAGCGGGGGAGCAGTACTTC
TRBJ2-3 | TRBV15 | TRBD1 | CATSKQGKSLDTQYF | TGTGCCACCAGCAAACAGGGGAAATCCCTAGATACGCAGTATTTT
TRBJ1-4 | TRBV14 | TRBD1 | CASSRTGDEKLFF | TGTGCCAGCAGCCGGACAGGGGATGAAAAACTGTTTTTT
TRBJ1-1 | TRBV7-9 | . | CASSLGQITEAFF | TGTGCCAGCAGCCTAGGACAGATCACTGAAGCTTTCTTT
TRBJ1-2 | TRBV29-1 | . | CSVEGLNYGYTF | TGCAGCGTTGAAGGGCTGAACTATGGCTACACCTTC
TRBJ1-1 | TRBV5-5 | . | CASSLGQLDTEAFF | TGTGCCAGCAGCTTAGGACAGCTGGACACTGAAGCTTTCTTT
TRBJ2-3 | TRBV6-1 | . | CASSDVRSDTQYF | TGTGCCAGCAGTGATGTGAGGTCAGATACGCAGTATTTT
TRBJ1-6 | TRBV5-6 | . | CASSLVGNSPLHF | TGTGCCAGCAGCTTGGTCGGGAATTCACCCCTCCACTTT
TRBJ1-5 | TRBV5-1 | . | CASSSGESSNQPQHF | TGCGCCAGCAGCTCGGGGGAGAGTAGCAATCAGCCCCAGCATTTT
TRBJ2-7 | TRBV5-6 | TRBD1 | CASSFYGQGAYEQYF | TGTGCCAGCAGCTTTTATGGACAGGGGGCCTACGAGCAGTACTTC
TRBJ1-2 | TRBV2 | . | CASSVISGEGYTF | TGTGCCAGCAGTGTAATTTCAGGGGAAGGCTACACCTTC
TRBJ2-1 | TRBV6-4 | TRBD2 | CASSDSGGGVPNEQFF | TGTGCCAGCAGTGACTCGGGCGGGGGGGTGCCCAATGAGCAGTTCTTC
TRBJ2-7 | TRBV4-1 | TRBD2 | CASATSGSAYEQYF | TGCGCCAGCGCCACTAGCGGTAGCGCCTACGAGCAGTACTTC
TRBJ2-7 | TRBV5-1 | . | CASSLEGISYEQYF | TGCGCCAGCAGCTTAGAGGGTATAAGCTACGAGCAGTACTTC
TRBJ2-5 | TRBV11-2 | TRBD2 | CASSPAGGFQETQYF | TGTGCCAGCAGCCCGGCGGGGGGTTTCCAAGAGACCCAGTACTTC
TRBJ1-3 | TRBV18 | . | CASPPTRAGGNTIYF | TGTGCCAGCCCCCCAACGAGGGCGGGAGGAAACACCATATATTTT
TRBJ1-5 | TRBV4-1 | . | CASSQENSYSNQPQHF | TGCGCCAGCAGCCAAGAGAACAGTTATAGCAATCAGCCCCAGCATTTT
TRBJ2-3 | TRBV5-1 | TRBD2 | CASSLWASGGEADTQYF | TGCGCCAGCAGCTTGTGGGCTAGCGGGGGGGAAGCAGATACGCAGTATTTT
TRBJ2-7 | TRBV28 | TRBD1 | CASTGTGVFEQYF | TGTGCCAGCACTGGGACAGGGGTCTTCGAGCAGTACTTC
TRBJ1-1 | TRBV5-1 | . | CASSYDPGVGAFF | TGCGCCAGCAGCTACGATCCAGGGGTAGGAGCTTTCTTT